A single sample is the source of the 2 T cell receptor beta chains below, sequenced in a study of blood T cell repertoires in COVID-19. TCRdb keeps only in-frame clones here, not all; method: immunoSEQ multiplex PCR. Of 60,000 to 85,000 clones in the sample, around 90% were seen once. Source material: peripheral blood. All receptors come from a woman in her 50s with COVID-19, enrolled during active disease.

The table lists this clone with a few counts. This chain connects TRBV30 to TRBJ2-1; D may be TRBD2 (5 bases). The germline V gene has CDR1 GTSNPN and CDR2 SVGIG (reference sequence). CDR3 length: 14 residues. V lost 7 bases, J lost 0 bases, and 13 bases lay in between. The CDR3 region has the DNA TGTGCCTCCCACCGGGATTACTCCTACAATGAGCAGTTCTTC. Translating it yields CASHRDYSYNEQFF. Combining the CDR3 with reference TRBV30 and TRBJ2-1 gives the whole variable domain SQTIHQWPATLVQPVGSPLSLECTVEGTSNPNLYWYRQAAGRGLQLLFYSVGIGQISSEVPQNLSASRPQDRQFILSSKKLLLSDSGFYLCASHRDYSYNEQFFGPGTRLTVL.

The rearrangement joins TRBV5-1 to TRBJ2-2, with D perhaps TRBD2 (5 bases). CDR1 and CDR2 from the germline V gene are SGHRS and YFSETQ. Trimming took 0 bases from V and 1 from J, leaving 13 bases between them. CDR3 length equals 17 residues. The CDR3 here is CASSLASSLMNTGELFF. DNA of the CDR3: TGCGCCAGCAGCTTGGCTAGCTCCCTTATGAACACCGGGGAGCTGTTTTTT.